This T cell receptor (beta chain) was sequenced in a study of tumor-infiltrating lymphocytes in primary liver carcinoma. Study-level background: Each sample had roughly 3.65 to 7.5 million productive TCRbeta reads regardless of tissue type.

Trimming pared 6 bases from V and 4 bases from J, leaving 12 bases between. The CDR3 consists of 13 residues. The V gene's germline CDR1 is MNHNS and CDR2 SASEGT. Unsorted whole blood supplied the RNA, and germline DNA was extracted too. Notes on this clonotype: The target antigen is unknown. With a much larger clone just one base away, this may be a read error.

Reverse transcription of around 500 ng total RNA with a constant-region primer produced TCR beta cDNA. It was through three nested multiplex PCR rounds of slightly modified ARM-PCR that TCR beta libraries arose. The opening two PCR rounds, about 11 cycles each, paired TRBV1-TRBV30 forward primers with a C-beta reverse primer. Each CDR3 protein gets one entry after TCRdb re-called the multiplex PCR reads with MiXCR. The profile shows about 310,000 distinct CDR3 sequences, 58% of them singletons. Findings and caveats of the study: Owing to bulk unsorted samples, no comparison was made between CD4+ and CD8+ repertoires. Tumors significantly exceeded blood in top-250-clone fraction (p = 0.039). Tumor region pairs showed greater overlap than either tumor-adjacent or tumor-blood pairs did.

This chain joins TRBV6-1 and TRBJ1-1; D is unresolved. This TCR was sampled from a woman aged 30 to 39 with primary liver carcinoma and hepatitis B virus infection. Sequenced input: peripheral blood. CDR3 in DNA: TGTGCCAGCAGAAGACACCTGACCACTGAAGCTTTCTTT. As protein: CASRRHLTTEAFF.